Detailed here is one TCR beta chain. No count is recorded, but by frequency this clonotype is large (0.1 to 1%). What antigen it recognizes has not been identified. These data are taken from a study of T cell clusters in autoimmune cytopenias (dated by TCRdb to the late 2010s). Concerning the study at large: The median TRB sequencing depth was 50,000 to 60,000 reads per sample, and the median number of distinct TRB clonotypes was around 2,500 per sample. Alongside healthy, CLL and autoimmune hepatitis controls, autoimmune cytopenia patients had their peripheral blood TRB and IGH repertoires sequenced at active disease and again during treatment follow-up. The goal of the study was to determine whether autoimmune cytopenia patients have a disease-specific immune repertoire signature that could serve as a blood-based biomarker.

Multiplex PCR with a touch-down protocol amplified TRB rearrangements, with the TRB-A and TRB-B primer pools combined in a single tube. Illumina adapters and sample indices were attached to the amplicons through two consecutive PCR reactions using Phusion HS II polymerase. After gel purification with the NucleoSpin Gel and PCR Clean-up kit, the amplicons were quantified by Qubit and checked for quality on an Agilent 2100 Bioanalyzer. Libraries were sequenced on an Illumina MiSeq using 600-cycle, single-indexed, paired-end runs. Under the source paper's analysis protocol: Alignment and assembly of TRB reads were performed with MiXCR version 2.1.12 and the default MiXCR reference library. A clone was defined by each unique CDR3 nucleotide sequence, and analysis was restricted to productive sequences with at least two reads. Repertoire diversity was assessed by alpha-parameterized diversity profiles (alpha 0 to 5), including Shannon (alpha 1) and Simpson (alpha 2) indices, computed with an R script. Combinatorial TRB VJ usage was computed with the tcR package and compared between cohorts by principal component analysis with ade4. Using GLIPH, TCRbeta CDR3s were clustered on pairs of cohorts matched for age and read depth, and a Wilcoxon test was used to compare cluster frequencies. TCRdb reprocessed the raw reads; every CDR3 protein sequence is a single record, and DNA is not supplied. TCRdb's processing, not the authors' own work, is the source of the V and J calls. This sample's table has entries for about 3,000 distinct CDR3 sequences. Of the sample, 3.2% is held by the ten largest clones.

For each sample, TRB amplification used around 260 ng of peripheral blood genomic DNA, equal to approximately 37,500 genome equivalents. From a lookup of the germline V gene, CDR1 and CDR2 are SQVTM and ANQGSEA. The CDR3 contains 15 residues, cysteine and phenylalanine counted. No DNA sequence is on record. Broad study findings and their caveats: Healthy donors had almost three times as many exclusive TRB clusters as active autoimmune hepatitis patients, a finding consistent with an autoimmunity-wide signature. The TRB repertoire shifts, including less even repertoires in secondary cytopenia and CLL, mostly reflected lymphoma bias and not autoimmunity. The GLIPH analysis suggested a lack of physiological T cell clusters in primary autoimmune cytopenia patients, since around 50 clusters were exclusive to healthy donors whereas 17 were exclusive to patients. The T cell clusters were only ever defined in silico, so experimental validation of their functional role was still needed. In the comparison of secondary cytopenia with CLL, no cluster-lack signature showed up, apparently because the dominant lymphoma-associated repertoire masked the signature.

Sequencing input: peripheral blood. This sequence was found in a human donor with an autoimmune cytopenia or autoimmune hepatitis (not recorded which). The V gene is TRBV29-1 and the J gene is TRBJ2-2; lacking DNA, the TRBD2 call made by TCRdb goes unchecked. The CDR3 has the sequence CSVFPAGMNTGELFF.